This paragraph covers one TCR beta chain sequence. The record originates from a study of regulatory T cells in long-lasting Graves disease. Germline CDR1 is SGHRS and CDR2 is YFSETQ. V gave up 0 bases and J gave up 4 bases; unmatched junction bases: 9. The CDR3 has 16 residues. Time point specified: newly diagnosed GD, antithyroid drugs for less than 3 months. Extracted RNA from PBMCs served as the source of the TCR library. TCR beta libraries were built with iRepertoire HTBI primers and Arm-PCR of CDR3 regions. TCRdb re-called the multiplex PCR reads through MiXCR, storing one row per CDR3 protein. The data contain some 560,000 distinct CDR3 sequences, 15% to 20% of them seen just once; the ten biggest clones take up approximately 25%. The data were also submitted as part of a second study, on T cells in Graves' hyperthyroidism and ophthalmopathy. From that report: Diagnosis rested on symptoms, serum thyroxine and TRAb, thyroid ultrasound, and orbital computed tomography.

This sequence originates from a woman aged 35-60 years with Graves disease. The chain carries TRBV5-1 and TRBJ1-1; 7 bases match TRBD1. The sample here was peripheral blood mononuclear cells (PBMCs), taken at new diagnosis, from a patient treated with antithyroid drugs. DNA of the CDR3: TGCGCCAGCAGCTTGGCCGAGAAGGGGGCCGGCACTGAAGCTTTCTTT. Amino acid sequence: CASSLAEKGAGTEAFF. Together with reference TRBV5-1 and TRBJ1-1, the CDR3 gives the full variable domain: KAGVTQTPRYLIKTRGQQVTLSCSPISGHRSVSWYQQTPGQGLQFLFEYFSETQRNKGNFPGRFSGRQFSNSRSEMNVSTLELGDSALYLCASSLAEKGAGTEAFFGQGTRLTVV.